This passage covers 8 T cell receptor beta chains from one sample sequenced in a study of T cell responses to AZD1222 COVID-19 vaccine. This table comes from immunoSEQ multiplex PCR, and its TCRdb copy is limited to in-frame clones, with some not included. The sample has under 150,000 clones, under 95% seen once. This specimen consisted of peripheral blood, obtained on day 0 of AZD1222 vaccination. The receptors derive from an adult in good health.

The gene calls are TRBV28 and TRBJ2-7; D gene ambiguous. This CDR3 has 14 residues. The V end lost 0 bases, the J end lost 4 bases, and 10 bases lay between the germline ends. The germline V gene has CDR1 MDHEN and CDR2 SYDVKM. The CDR3 DNA is TGTGCCAGCAGTTTATGGGGGTCCCAATACGAGCAGTACTTC. It yields the protein CASSLWGSQYEQYF.

The chain has TRBV6-5 and TRBJ1-1, with D perhaps TRBD1 (5 bases). V was clipped by 7 bases and J by 5 bases, with 17 bases between them. This CDR3 has 14 amino acids. Germline CDR1 and CDR2: MNHEY and SVGAGI. CDR3 region: CASKGWGEVTEAFF. As DNA, the CDR3 is TGTGCCAGCAAGGGTTGGGGGGAGGTAACTGAAGCTTTCTTT.

The rearrangement links TRBV4-1 to TRBJ1-2; TRBD1 matches at 7 bases. The CDR3 runs to 14 residues. Losses at the gene ends were 4 bases for V and 4 bases for J; bases not matched to a gene: 6. CDR1 MGHRA and CDR2 YSYEKL come from the germline V gene. The CDR3 spells CASSPSTGLYGYTF. In nucleotides, the CDR3 is TGCGCCAGCAGCCCATCGACAGGGCTCTATGGCTACACCTTC.

This chain links TRBV14 with TRBJ1-1, with D hard to call. The CDR3 length is 14 residues. V lost 3 bases, J lost 1 base, and 9 bases lay in between. Germline V CDR1 and CDR2: SGHDN, FVKESK. CDR3 sequence (DNA): TGTGCCAGCAGCCATGGCTCTCCGAACACTGAAGCTTTCTTT. Amino acids: CASSHGSPNTEAFF. The full variable domain, in which reference TRBV14 and TRBJ1-1 provide the parts outside the CDR3, is EAGVTQFPSHSVIEKGQTVTLRCDPISGHDNLYWYRRVMGKEIKFLLHFVKESKQDESGMPNNRFLAERTGGTYSTLKVQPAELEDSGVYFCASSHGSPNTEAFFGQGTRLTVV.

The chain has TRBV5-1 and TRBJ1-2; maybe TRBD1 (5 bases). The V gene lost 0 bases and the J gene lost 4 bases, with 7 bases spanning the gap. The CDR3 totals 13 residues. CDR1 and CDR2 from the germline V gene are SGHRS and YFSETQ. The CDR3 spells CASSLGGPYGYTF. DNA of the CDR3: TGCGCCAGCAGCTTGGGGGGCCCCTATGGCTACACCTTC.

The chain employs TRBV7-8 and TRBJ1-2; 8 nucleotides align to TRBD1. V gave up 6 bases and J gave up 1 base; unmatched junction bases: 13. CDR1 is SGHVS and CDR2 is FQNEAQ in the germline V gene. The CDR3 consists of 17 residues. The CDR3 DNA reads TGTGCCAGCAGTGGAGGGACAGGCTCCCATTTTAACTATGGCTACACCTTC. Amino acids: CASSGGTGSHFNYGYTF.

This chain connects TRBV3-1 (or the pseudogene TRBV3-2) to TRBJ2-1; unclear D gene. Germline-derived CDR1 and CDR2 are LGHDT and YNNKEL (reference sequence). The V end was cut by 4 bases, the J end by 7 bases, with 8 bases between. The CDR3 consists of 12 residues. The CDR3 sequence is CASSPNLNEQFF. CDR3 coding DNA: TGTGCCAGCAGCCCAAACTTGAATGAGCAGTTCTTC.

In its sample, this clone was seen once. The chain is built from TRBV29-1 and TRBJ1-2; D gene uncertain. The V gene's germline CDR1 is SQVTM and CDR2 ANQGSEA. The CDR3 length is 12 residues. Trimming cost V 3 bases and J 3 bases, with 8 bases left between them. DNA of the CDR3: TGCAGCGTTGACAGATTTGACTATGGCTACACCTTC. Encoded protein: CSVDRFDYGYTF.